These 4 T cell receptor beta chains share one sample of origin, sequenced in a study of blood T cell repertoires in COVID-19 (dated by TCRdb to the early 2020s). Library construction relied on the immunoSEQ multiplex PCR assay. The source is immuneACCESS, and TCRdb retained only in-frame sequences with V and J called. Part of the clones is not carried over; for the studies checked, unresolved V genes explain less than half of this, and the remainder is unexplained. The sample table holds some 210,000 clones, of which approximately 82% were seen once. The top ten clones comprise 2.9% of the sample. Sequencing was performed on peripheral blood. These TCRs come from a man aged 50-59 years with active or convalescent COVID-19.

The genes are TRBV3-1 (or the pseudogene TRBV3-2) and TRBJ1-2; 7 bases line up with TRBD1. The V segment lost 3 bases and the J segment 4 bases; nucleotides outside the gene matches: 8. Germline CDR1 LGHDT, CDR2 YNNKEL (reference sequence). This CDR3 has 15 residues. The CDR3 sequence is CASSQNEGAAYGYTF. The DNA of the CDR3 is TGTGCCAGCAGCCAGAATGAGGGGGCGGCCTATGGCTACACCTTC.

V gene TRBV10-1 combines with J gene TRBJ2-3, with D possibly matching TRBD2 (5 bases). Trimming stripped 6 bases from V and 5 bases from J, with 18 bases between. Germline CDR1 and CDR2: WNHNN and SYGVQD (reference sequence). The CDR3 runs 15 residues. The CDR3 nucleotides read TGCGCCAGCAGCCCGGGAAGGAGGCTGGGAGATACGCAGTATTTT. The encoded protein is CASSPGRRLGDTQYF.

The CDR3 coding sequence is TGTGCCAGCAGCCCTATACGGGCAGGGGGCGGTGAGCAGTACTTC. It is translated as CASSPIRAGGGEQYF. The rearrangement uses TRBV7-2 and TRBJ2-7, with 8 bases aligning to TRBD1. Losses at the gene ends were 5 bases for V and 7 bases for J; bases not matched to a gene: 13. This CDR3 spans 15 amino acids. Germline V gives CDR1 SGHTA, CDR2 FQGNSA.

The V and J genes are TRBV10-3 and TRBJ1-1; D ambiguous. Trimming cost V 7 bases and J 6 bases, with 9 bases left between them. CDR1 and CDR2 (germline): ENHRY, SYGVKD. The CDR3 runs 11 residues. The CDR3 sequence is CAITSSSEAFF. Here the CDR3 DNA reads TGTGCCATCACTTCGAGCTCTGAAGCTTTCTTT.